The 17 T cell receptor beta chains given below trace back to one sample, sequenced in a study of T cell responses to AZD1222 COVID-19 vaccine (dated by TCRdb to the early 2020s). The sample's time point, from its label and the paper: baseline before first vaccination. Library preparation employed the immunoSEQ multiplex PCR assay. The table comes from immuneACCESS by way of TCRdb, which keeps in-frame sequences with V and J called. Part of the clones is missing from these tables; in studies checked, under half for an unresolved V gene and the rest for unknown reasons. Present in this sample are 140,000 to 150,000 clones, roughly nine tenths of which were seen just once. The ten largest clones capture 1.6% of the sample. This specimen was peripheral blood, taken on day 0 of AZD1222 vaccination. The receptor set was obtained from an adult in good health.

V and J are TRBV11-2 and TRBJ2-5; TRBD1 matches 8 bases. The CDR3 runs 16 residues. After removal of 5 bases from V and 6 bases from J, the junction contained 14 bases not matched to a gene. Per the germline V gene, CDR1 is SGHAT and CDR2 is FQNNGV. The CDR3 bases are TGTGCCAGCAGCCCCTTCGCGGACAGGGTGATTCAGACCCAGTACTTC. This translates into CASSPFADRVIQTQYF.

This rearrangement joins TRBV6-4 to TRBJ2-2, with 10 bases identical to TRBD2. The CDR3 is made up of 15 amino acids. CDR1 is MRHNA and CDR2 is SNTAGT in the germline V gene. V lost 0 bases, J lost 6 bases, and 1 base stayed unmatched. This CDR3 reads CASSDSAGGPGELFF. CDR3 nucleotide sequence: TGTGCCAGCAGTGACTCAGCGGGGGGGCCCGGGGAGCTGTTTTTT.

The chain uses TRBV5-8 and TRBJ2-7; TRBD1 aligns across 12 bases. After removal of 5 bases from V and 2 bases from J, the junction contained 5 bases not matched to a gene. CDR3 length: 15 residues. Germline lookup yields CDR1 SGHTS and CDR2 YDEGEE. The DNA of the CDR3 is TGTGCCAGCAGGGAAGGGACAGGGGGCGCCTACGAGCAGTACTTC. Residues: CASREGTGGAYEQYF.

The rearrangement uses TRBV6-5 and TRBJ2-7; D gene unclear. The CDR3 sequence is 15 residues long. Per germline, CDR1 MNHEY and CDR2 SVGAGI. V was shortened by 2 bases and J by 3 bases, with 14 bases between the two germline ends. CDR3 amino acids: CASSYEVAGHYEQYF. CDR3 coding DNA: TGTGCCAGCAGTTACGAAGTTGCAGGCCACTACGAGCAGTACTTC.

V usage is TRBV4-2 and J usage is TRBJ1-2; TRBD1 might be the D (6 bases). This CDR3 is built from 11 residues. The V end was cut by 0 bases, the J end by 14 bases, with 10 bases between. The germline gives CDR1 LGHNA, CDR2 YNFKEQ. CDR3 sequence reads: CASSQERTETF. The CDR3 coding sequence is TGTGCCAGCAGCCAAGAAAGGACAGAGACCTTC.

The rearrangement joins TRBV5-3 to TRBJ2-3; 10 nucleotides line up with TRBD2. TRBV5-3 is filed as an ORF, its function uncertain. The CDR3 loop spans 20 amino acids. V trimming: 1 base; J trimming: 1 base; junction bases outside the gene matches: 15. CDR3 coding DNA: TGTGCCAGAAGCTTGCCGGGACTAGCGTACGCATCCTCTGGCACAGATACGCAGTATTTT. It encodes CARSLPGLAYASSGTDTQYF.

This rearrangement joins TRBV3-1 (or the pseudogene TRBV3-2) to TRBJ2-5; a weak D match, TRBD1 (6 bases). The V end lost 0 bases, the J end lost 3 bases, and 17 bases lay between the germline ends. The CDR3 has 17 residues. Germline CDR1 and CDR2: LGHDT and YNNKEL (reference sequence). This chain's CDR3 is CASSQEWAGEGEETQYF. As DNA, the CDR3 is TGTGCCAGCAGCCAAGAGTGGGCAGGGGAAGGTGAAGAGACCCAGTACTTC.

This chain uses TRBV7-2 with TRBJ1-1; D uncertain. Trimming pared 2 bases from V and 1 base from J, leaving 8 bases between. Germline V lookup: CDR1 SGHTA, CDR2 FQGNSA. This CDR3 spans 14 amino acids. The CDR3: CASSLIRSNTEAFF. CDR3 DNA sequence: TGTGCCAGCAGCTTAATACGGTCGAACACTGAAGCTTTCTTT.

This chain links TRBV6-5 with TRBJ1-2; maybe TRBD1 (5 bases). V lost 0 bases and J 4 bases, leaving 6 bases between the germline ends. The V gene's germline CDR1 is MNHEY and CDR2 SVGAGI. This CDR3 comprises 13 residues. CDR3 coding DNA: TGTGCCAGCAGTTACTCTGGGGCCTATGGCTACACCTTC. Amino acid sequence: CASSYSGAYGYTF.

This clone occurred a few times. The chain employs TRBV19 and TRBJ2-3, with D possibly being TRBD2 (6 bases). The V end lost 4 bases, the J end lost 4 bases, and 15 bases lay between the germline ends. Per germline, CDR1 LNHDA and CDR2 SQIVND (reference sequence). The CDR3 contains 15 residues. CDR3 amino acids: CASSSGAFFSDTQYF. DNA of the CDR3: TGTGCCAGTAGTAGCGGGGCGTTTTTCTCAGATACGCAGTATTTT.

This chain links TRBV7-2 with TRBJ2-1; TRBD1 matches at 7 bases. V shed 2 bases, J shed 15 bases, and the junction held 19 bases outside the gene matches. Germline lookup yields CDR1 SGHTA and CDR2 FQGNSA. The CDR3 length is 16 residues. Written as DNA, the CDR3 is TGTGCCAGCAGCTTAAAATTCCCGGGACAGACACGCGGCAGGTTCTTC. Protein: CASSLKFPGQTRGRFF.

The chain carries TRBV11-3 and TRBJ2-3; TRBD2 agrees at 9 bases. The CDR3 totals 16 residues. Germline V lookup: CDR1 SGHNT, CDR2 YENEEA. After removal of 4 bases from V and 4 bases from J, the junction contained 9 bases not matched to a gene. The CDR3 region is CASSSRAGGLADTQYF. The CDR3, as DNA: TGTGCCAGCAGCTCCCGGGCGGGGGGGCTGGCAGATACGCAGTATTTT.

The gene calls are TRBV5-1 and TRBJ1-2; D not certain. The germline V and J ends were trimmed by 5 bases and 3 bases, with 11 bases remaining between them. The CDR3 extends over 13 amino acids. Looked up from germline, CDR1 is SGHRS and CDR2 is YFSETQ. In DNA, the CDR3 is TGCGCCAGCAGTGGGTCGGTAGACTATGGCTACACCTTC. This codes for CASSGSVDYGYTF. The full variable domain, rest sourced from reference TRBV5-1 and TRBJ1-2, is KAGVTQTPRYLIKTRGQQVTLSCSPISGHRSVSWYQQTPGQGLQFLFEYFSETQRNKGNFPGRFSGRQFSNSRSEMNVSTLELGDSALYLCASSGSVDYGYTFGSGTRLTVV.

The chain carries TRBV5-5 and TRBJ1-2; D unclear. Trimming cost V 4 bases and J 1 base, with 11 bases left between them. The CDR3 is 14 amino acids. Germline CDR1 is SGHKS and CDR2 is YYEKEE (reference sequence). The CDR3 region is CASSHLGLNYGYTF. The CDR3 DNA sequence: TGTGCCAGCAGCCACCTAGGGCTTAACTATGGCTACACCTTC.

This CDR3 is CASSPTQGGYTF. CDR3 coding DNA: TGCGCCAGCAGCCCCACCCAGGGTGGCTACACCTTC. The gene calls are TRBV5-1 and TRBJ1-2; perhaps TRBD1 as D (5 bases). CDR1 SGHRS and CDR2 YFSETQ come from the germline V gene. CDR3 size: 12 residues. Trimming took off 4 bases at V and 7 bases at J, with 11 bases between the two ends.

The chain links TRBV7-8 to TRBJ2-7, with D possibly matching TRBD1 (6 bases). Germline V gene data show CDR1 as SGHVS and CDR2 as FQNEAQ. V shed 3 bases and J shed 7 bases, with 13 bases lying between them. The CDR3 has 13 amino acids. CDR3 DNA sequence: TGTGCCAGCAGCTTTGTGGGGGCGCCTGAGCAGTACTTC. Encoded protein: CASSFVGAPEQYF.

This chain uses TRBV6-5 with TRBJ1-2, with D maybe TRBD1 (6 bases). Germline CDR1 and CDR2: MNHEY and SVGAGI. Trimming took off 11 bases at V and 5 bases at J, with 18 bases between the two ends. This CDR3 is 13 amino acids long. CDR3 coding DNA: TGTGCCTCCGGAGGGGGGCGGCTGTATGGCTACACCTTC. Protein: CASGGGRLYGYTF.